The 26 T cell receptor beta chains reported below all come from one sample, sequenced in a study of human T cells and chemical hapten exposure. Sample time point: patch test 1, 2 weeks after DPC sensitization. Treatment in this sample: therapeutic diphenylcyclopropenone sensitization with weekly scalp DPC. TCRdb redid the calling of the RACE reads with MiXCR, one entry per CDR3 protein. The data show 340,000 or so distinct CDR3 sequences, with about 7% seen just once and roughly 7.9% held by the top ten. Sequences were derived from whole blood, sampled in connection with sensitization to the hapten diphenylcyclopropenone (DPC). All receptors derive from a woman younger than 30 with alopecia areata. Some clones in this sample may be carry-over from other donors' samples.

DNA for the CDR3: TGTGCCAGCAGCCCCAGTAAGGACAGGGACTACGAGCAGTACTTC. The encoded protein is CASSPSKDRDYEQYF. This chain uses TRBV7-4 with TRBJ2-7, with 8 positions matching TRBD1. CDR3 size: 15 residues. The junction had 9 bases not matched to a gene; V was cut back by 5 bases and J by 3 bases. CDR1 SGHVT and CDR2 SQSDAQ come from the germline V gene.

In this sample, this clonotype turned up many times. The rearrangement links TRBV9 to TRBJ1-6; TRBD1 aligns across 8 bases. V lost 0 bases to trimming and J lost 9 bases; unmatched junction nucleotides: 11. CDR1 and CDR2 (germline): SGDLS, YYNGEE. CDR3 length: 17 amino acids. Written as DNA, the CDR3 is TGTGCCAGCAGCGTAGCATCGGGGCAGGGGGCGAGTTCACCCCTCCACTTT. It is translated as CASSVASGQGASSPLHF. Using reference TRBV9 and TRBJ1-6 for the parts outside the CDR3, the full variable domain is DSGVTQTPKHLITATGQRVTLRCSPRSGDLSVYWYQQSLDQGLQFLIQYYNGEERAKGNILERFSAQQFPDLHSELNLSSLELGDSALYFCASSVASGQGASSPLHFGNGTRLTVT.

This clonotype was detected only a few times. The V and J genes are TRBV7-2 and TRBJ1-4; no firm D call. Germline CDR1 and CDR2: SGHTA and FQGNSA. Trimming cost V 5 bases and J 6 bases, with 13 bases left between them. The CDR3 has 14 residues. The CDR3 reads CASSPSGQDEKLFF. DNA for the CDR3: TGTGCCAGCAGCCCGTCCGGGCAAGATGAAAAACTGTTTTTT.

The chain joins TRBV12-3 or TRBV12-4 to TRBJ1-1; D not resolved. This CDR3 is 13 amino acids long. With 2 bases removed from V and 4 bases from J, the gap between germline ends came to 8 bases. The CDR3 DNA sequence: TGTGCCAGCAGTTTATTGGGAGCCACTGAAGCTTTCTTT. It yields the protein CASSLLGATEAFF.

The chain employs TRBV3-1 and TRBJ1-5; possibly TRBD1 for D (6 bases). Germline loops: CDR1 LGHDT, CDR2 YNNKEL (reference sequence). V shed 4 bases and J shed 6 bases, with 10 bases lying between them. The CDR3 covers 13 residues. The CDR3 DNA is TGTGCCAGCAGCCTAAACAGGGTTCAGCCCCAGCATTTT. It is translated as CASSLNRVQPQHF.

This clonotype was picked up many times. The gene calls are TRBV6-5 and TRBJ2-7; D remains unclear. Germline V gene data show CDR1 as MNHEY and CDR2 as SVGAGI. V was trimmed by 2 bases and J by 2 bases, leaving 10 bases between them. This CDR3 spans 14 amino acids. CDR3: CASSYRGRAYEQYF. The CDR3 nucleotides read TGTGCCAGCAGTTACCGAGGACGTGCCTACGAGCAGTACTTC.

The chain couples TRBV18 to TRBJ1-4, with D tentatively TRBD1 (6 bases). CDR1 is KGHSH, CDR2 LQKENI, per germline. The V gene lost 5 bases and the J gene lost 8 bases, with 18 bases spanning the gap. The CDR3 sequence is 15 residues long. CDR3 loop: CASSYPSRGEEKLFF. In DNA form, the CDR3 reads TGTGCCAGCTCATACCCCAGCAGGGGAGAGGAAAAACTGTTTTTT.

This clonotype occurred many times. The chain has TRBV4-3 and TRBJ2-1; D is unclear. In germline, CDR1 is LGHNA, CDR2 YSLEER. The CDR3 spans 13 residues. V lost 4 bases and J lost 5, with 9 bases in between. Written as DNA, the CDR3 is TGCGCCAGCAGCCGAGTTGGAGACAATGAGCAGTTCTTC. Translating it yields CASSRVGDNEQFF.

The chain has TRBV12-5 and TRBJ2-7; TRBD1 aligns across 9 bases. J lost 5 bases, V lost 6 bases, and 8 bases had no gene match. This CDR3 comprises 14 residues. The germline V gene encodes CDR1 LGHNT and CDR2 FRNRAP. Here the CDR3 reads CASGSGQGFDEQYF. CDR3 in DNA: TGTGCTAGTGGGTCGGGACAGGGCTTCGACGAGCAGTACTTC.

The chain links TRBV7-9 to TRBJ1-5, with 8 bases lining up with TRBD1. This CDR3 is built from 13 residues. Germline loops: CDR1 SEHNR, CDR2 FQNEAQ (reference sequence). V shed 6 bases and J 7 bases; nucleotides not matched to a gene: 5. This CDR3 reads CASSRTGTQPQHF. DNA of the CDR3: TGTGCCAGCAGTCGGACAGGGACCCAGCCCCAGCATTTT. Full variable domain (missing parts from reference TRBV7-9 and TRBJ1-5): DTGVSQNPRHKITKRGQNVTFRCDPISEHNRLYWYRQTLGQGPEFLTYFQNEAQLEKSRLLSDRFSAERPKGSFSTLEIQRTEQGDSAMYLCASSRTGTQPQHFGDGTRLSIL.

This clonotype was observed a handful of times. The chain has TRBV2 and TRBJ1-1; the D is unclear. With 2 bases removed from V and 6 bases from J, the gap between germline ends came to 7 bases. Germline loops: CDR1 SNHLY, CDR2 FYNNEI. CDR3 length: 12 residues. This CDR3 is CASSEWRAEAFF. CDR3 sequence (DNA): TGTGCCAGCAGTGAATGGCGGGCTGAAGCTTTCTTT. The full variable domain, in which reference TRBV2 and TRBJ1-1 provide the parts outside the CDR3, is EPEVTQTPSHQVTQMGQEVILRCVPISNHLYFYWYRQILGQKVEFLVSFYNNEISEKSEIFDDQFSVERPDGSNFTLKIRSTKLEDSAMYFCASSEWRAEAFFGQGTRLTVV.

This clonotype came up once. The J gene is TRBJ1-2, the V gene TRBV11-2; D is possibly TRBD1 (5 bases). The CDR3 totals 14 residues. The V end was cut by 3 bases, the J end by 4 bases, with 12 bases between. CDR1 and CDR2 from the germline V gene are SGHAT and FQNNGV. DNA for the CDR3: TGTGCCAGCAGCTTCCTGGGGCCCCCCTATGGCTACACCTTC. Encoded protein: CASSFLGPPYGYTF.

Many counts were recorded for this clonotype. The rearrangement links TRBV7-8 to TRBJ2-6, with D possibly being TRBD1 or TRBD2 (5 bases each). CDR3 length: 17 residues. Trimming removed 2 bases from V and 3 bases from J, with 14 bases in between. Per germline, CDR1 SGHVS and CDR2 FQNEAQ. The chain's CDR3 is CASSLSPRGDGANVLTF. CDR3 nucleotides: TGTGCCAGCAGCTTAAGCCCGAGGGGAGATGGGGCCAACGTCCTGACTTTC.

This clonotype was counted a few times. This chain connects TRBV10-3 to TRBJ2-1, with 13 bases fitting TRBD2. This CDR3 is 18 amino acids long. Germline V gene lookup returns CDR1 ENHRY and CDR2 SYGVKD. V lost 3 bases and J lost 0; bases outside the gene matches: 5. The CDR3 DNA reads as TGTGCCATCAGTGAACTAGCGGGGGGGCCGAGCTCCTACAATGAGCAGTTCTTC. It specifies CAISELAGGPSSYNEQFF.

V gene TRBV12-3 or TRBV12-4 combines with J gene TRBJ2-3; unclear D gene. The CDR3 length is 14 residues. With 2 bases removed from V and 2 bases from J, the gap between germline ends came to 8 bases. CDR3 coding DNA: TGTGCCAGCAGTTTAAACGGTCTCACAGATACGCAGTATTTT. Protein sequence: CASSLNGLTDTQYF.

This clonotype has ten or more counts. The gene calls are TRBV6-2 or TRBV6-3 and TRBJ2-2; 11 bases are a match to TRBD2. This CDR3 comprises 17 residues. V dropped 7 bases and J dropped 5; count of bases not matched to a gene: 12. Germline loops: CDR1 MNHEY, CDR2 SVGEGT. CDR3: CASTGTSGRGRTGELFF. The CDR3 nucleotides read TGTGCCAGCACCGGGACTAGCGGCCGGGGGAGGACCGGGGAGCTGTTTTTT.

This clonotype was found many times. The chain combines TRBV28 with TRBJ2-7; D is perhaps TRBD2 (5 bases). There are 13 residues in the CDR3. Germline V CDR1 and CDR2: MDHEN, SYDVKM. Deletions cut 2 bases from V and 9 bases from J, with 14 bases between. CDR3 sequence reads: CASSLLLRDRQYF. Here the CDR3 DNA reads TGTGCCAGCAGTTTACTCCTCCGGGATAGGCAGTACTTC.

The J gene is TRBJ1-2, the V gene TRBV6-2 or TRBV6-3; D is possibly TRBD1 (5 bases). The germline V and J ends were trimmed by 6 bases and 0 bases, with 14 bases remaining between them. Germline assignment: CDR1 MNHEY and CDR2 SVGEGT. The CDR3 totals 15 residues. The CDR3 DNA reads TGTGCCAGCAGACGAACAGGAGCCTCTAACTATGGCTACACCTTC. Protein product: CASRRTGASNYGYTF.

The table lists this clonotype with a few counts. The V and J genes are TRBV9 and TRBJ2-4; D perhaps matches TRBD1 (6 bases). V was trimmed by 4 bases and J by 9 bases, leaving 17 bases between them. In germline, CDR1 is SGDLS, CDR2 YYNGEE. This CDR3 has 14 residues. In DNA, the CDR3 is TGTGCCAGCAGCTTCTCTGACAGGCCCAGCATTCAGTACTTC. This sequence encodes CASSFSDRPSIQYF.

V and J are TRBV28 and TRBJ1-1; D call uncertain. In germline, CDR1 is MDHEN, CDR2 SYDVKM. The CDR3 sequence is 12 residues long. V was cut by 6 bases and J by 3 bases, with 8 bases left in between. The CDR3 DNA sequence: TGTGCCAGCAGCACAGAGTACACTGAAGCTTTCTTT. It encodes CASSTEYTEAFF. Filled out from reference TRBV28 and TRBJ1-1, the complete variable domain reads DVKVTQSSRYLVKRTGEKVFLECVQDMDHENMFWYRQDPGLGLRLIYFSYDVKMKEKGDIPEGYSVSREKKERFSLILESASTNQTSMYLCASSTEYTEAFFGQGTRLTVV.

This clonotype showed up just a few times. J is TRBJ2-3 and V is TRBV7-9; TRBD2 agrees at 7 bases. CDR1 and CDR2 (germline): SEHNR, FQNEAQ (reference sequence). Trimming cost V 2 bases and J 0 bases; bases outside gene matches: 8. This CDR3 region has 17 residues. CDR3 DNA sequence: TGTGCCAGCAGCTTAACTCCTCTAGCGGCTAGCACAGATACGCAGTATTTT. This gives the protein CASSLTPLAASTDTQYF.

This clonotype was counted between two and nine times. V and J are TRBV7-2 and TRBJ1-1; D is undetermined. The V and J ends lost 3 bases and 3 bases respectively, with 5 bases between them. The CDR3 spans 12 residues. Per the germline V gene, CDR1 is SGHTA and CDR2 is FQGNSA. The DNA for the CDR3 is TGTGCCAGCAGCTTGGTTGACACTGAAGCTTTCTTT. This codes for CASSLVDTEAFF.

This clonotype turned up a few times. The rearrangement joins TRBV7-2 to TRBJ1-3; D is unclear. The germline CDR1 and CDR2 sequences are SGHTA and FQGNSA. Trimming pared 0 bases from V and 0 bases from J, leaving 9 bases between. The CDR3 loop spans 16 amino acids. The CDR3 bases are TGTGCCAGCAGCTTAGCACACGCTCGCTCTGGAAACACCATATATTTT. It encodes CASSLAHARSGNTIYF.

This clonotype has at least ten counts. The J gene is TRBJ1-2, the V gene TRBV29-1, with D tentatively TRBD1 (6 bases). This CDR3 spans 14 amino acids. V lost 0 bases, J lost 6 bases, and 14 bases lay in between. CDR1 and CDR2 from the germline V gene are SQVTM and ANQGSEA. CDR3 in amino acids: CSVEEGGGENGYTF. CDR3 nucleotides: TGCAGCGTTGAAGAGGGTGGGGGCGAGAATGGCTACACCTTC.

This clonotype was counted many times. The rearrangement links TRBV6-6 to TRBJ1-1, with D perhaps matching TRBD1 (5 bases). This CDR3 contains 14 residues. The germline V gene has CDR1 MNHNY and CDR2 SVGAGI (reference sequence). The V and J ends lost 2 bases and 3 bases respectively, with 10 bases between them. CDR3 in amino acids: CASSYGGSDTEAFF. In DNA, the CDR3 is TGTGCCAGCAGTTACGGGGGTAGCGACACTGAAGCTTTCTTT.

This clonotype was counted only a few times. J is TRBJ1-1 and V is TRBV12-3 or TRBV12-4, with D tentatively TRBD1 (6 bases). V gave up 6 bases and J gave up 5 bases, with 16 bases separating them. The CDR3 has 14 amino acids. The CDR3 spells CASSPTGTPTEAFF. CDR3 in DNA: TGTGCCAGCAGCCCTACAGGGACCCCGACTGAAGCTTTCTTT.